One T cell receptor (beta chain) is described in this entry. Its antigen is unidentified. Only in-frame clones appear in the TCRdb table, and some are missing; sequencing was by immunoSEQ multiplex PCR. The table lists about 79,000 clones, around 76% of them singletons. The V gene lost 9 bases and the J gene lost 5 bases, with 18 bases spanning the gap. This CDR3 region has 14 residues. Per the germline V gene, CDR1 is MNHEY and CDR2 is SVGAGI. The entry originates in a study of vaccination effects on CD4 cells after COVID-19. Overall study context: The cohort was immunized with two doses of either the BNT162b2 or mRNA-1273 vaccine. Notes on the study in general: Late in the post-vaccination period, infection-induced and vaccine-induced clones underwent marked clonal contraction.

Antigen-specific CD4+ T cells were expanded (with viral peptide pools) by the ViraFEST assay ahead of sequencing. Upon completion of 10 to 11 days in culture, CD4+ T cells were isolated. IL-2 medium was substituted for half the medium on days 3 and 7. This TCR derives from a human donor who received a COVID-19 vaccine. The gene calls are TRBV6-5 and TRBJ2-3, with D maybe TRBD2 (5 bases). The sample was CD4+ T cells from PBMCs cultured with HCoV-229E spike peptides, taken before COVID-19 vaccination. This CDR3 is CARDQVCRGDTQYF. The CDR3 DNA follows: TGTGCCAGGGACCAGGTGTGTCGGGGAGATACGCAGTATTTT.